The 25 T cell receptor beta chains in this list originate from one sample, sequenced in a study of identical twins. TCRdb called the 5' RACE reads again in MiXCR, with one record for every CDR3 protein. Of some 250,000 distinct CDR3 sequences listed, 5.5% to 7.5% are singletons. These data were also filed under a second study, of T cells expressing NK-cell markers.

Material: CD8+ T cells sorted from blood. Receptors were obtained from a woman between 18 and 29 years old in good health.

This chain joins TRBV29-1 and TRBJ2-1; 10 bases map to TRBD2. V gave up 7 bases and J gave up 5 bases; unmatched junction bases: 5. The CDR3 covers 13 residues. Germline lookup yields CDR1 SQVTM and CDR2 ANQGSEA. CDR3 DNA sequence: TGCAGCGCGGGACTAGCGACGAACAATGAGCAGTTCTTC. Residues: CSAGLATNNEQFF.

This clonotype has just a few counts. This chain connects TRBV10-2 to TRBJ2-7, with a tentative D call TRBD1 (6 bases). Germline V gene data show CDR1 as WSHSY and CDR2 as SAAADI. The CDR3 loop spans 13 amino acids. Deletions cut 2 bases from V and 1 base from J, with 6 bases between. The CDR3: CASSEDRSYEQYF. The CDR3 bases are TGCGCCAGCAGTGAGGACAGGTCCTACGAGCAGTACTTC.

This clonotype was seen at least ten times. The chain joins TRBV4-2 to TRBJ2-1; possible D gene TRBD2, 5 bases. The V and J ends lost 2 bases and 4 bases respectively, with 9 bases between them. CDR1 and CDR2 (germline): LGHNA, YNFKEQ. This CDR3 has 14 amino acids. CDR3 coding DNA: TGTGCCAGCAGCCAACCGGACTCTTACAATGAGCAGTTCTTC. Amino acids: CASSQPDSYNEQFF.

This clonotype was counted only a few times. The CDR3 region is CASSLGRWAGSAGELFF. The CDR3 DNA follows: TGTGCCAGCAGTTTAGGAAGGTGGGCGGGGTCTGCCGGGGAGCTGTTTTTT. The chain recombines TRBV27 with TRBJ2-2; D is perhaps TRBD2 (6 bases). Looked up from germline, CDR1 is MNHEY and CDR2 is SMNVEV (reference sequence). The CDR3 length is 17 residues. V was cut by 2 bases and J by 6 bases, with 19 bases left in between.

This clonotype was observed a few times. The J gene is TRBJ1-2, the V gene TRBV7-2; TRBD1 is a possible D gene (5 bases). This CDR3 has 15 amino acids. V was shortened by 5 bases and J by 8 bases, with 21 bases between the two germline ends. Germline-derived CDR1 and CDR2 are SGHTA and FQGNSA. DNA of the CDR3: TGTGCCAGCAGCATGCAGGGAGACCGGCGGAACGGCTACACCTTC. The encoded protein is CASSMQGDRRNGYTF.

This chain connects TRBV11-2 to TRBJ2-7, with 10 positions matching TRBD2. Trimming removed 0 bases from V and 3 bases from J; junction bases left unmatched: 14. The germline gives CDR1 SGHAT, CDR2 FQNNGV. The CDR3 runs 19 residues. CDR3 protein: CASSLEYWDSGRLLYEQYF. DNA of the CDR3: TGTGCCAGCAGCTTAGAGTATTGGGATAGCGGGAGGCTGCTCTACGAGCAGTACTTC.

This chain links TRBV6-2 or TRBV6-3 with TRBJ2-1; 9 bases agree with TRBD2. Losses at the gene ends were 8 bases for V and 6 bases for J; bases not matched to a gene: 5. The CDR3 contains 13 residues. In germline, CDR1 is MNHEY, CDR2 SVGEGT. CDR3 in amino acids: CASRLAEINEQFF. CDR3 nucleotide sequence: TGTGCCAGCCGACTAGCGGAAATCAATGAGCAGTTCTTC.

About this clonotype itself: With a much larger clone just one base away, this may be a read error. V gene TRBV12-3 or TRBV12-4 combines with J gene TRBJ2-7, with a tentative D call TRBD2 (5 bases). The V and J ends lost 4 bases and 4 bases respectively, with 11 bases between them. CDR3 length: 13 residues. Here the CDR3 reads CASSSGMLYEQYF. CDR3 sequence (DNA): TGTGCCAGCAGTTCGGGGATGTTGTACGAGCAGTACTTC.

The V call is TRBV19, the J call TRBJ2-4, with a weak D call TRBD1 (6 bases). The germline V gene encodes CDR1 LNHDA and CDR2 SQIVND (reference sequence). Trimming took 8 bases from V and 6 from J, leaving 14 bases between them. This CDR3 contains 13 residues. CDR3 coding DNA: TGTGCCAGTTCCCAGGGGTCGGGAAACATTCAGTACTTC. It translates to CASSQGSGNIQYF. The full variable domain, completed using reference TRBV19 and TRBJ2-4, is DGGITQSPKYLFRKEGQNVTLSCEQNLNHDAMYWYRQDPGQGLRLIYYSQIVNDFQKGDIAEGYSVSREKKESFPLTVTSAQKNPTAFYLCASSQGSGNIQYFGAGTRLSVL.

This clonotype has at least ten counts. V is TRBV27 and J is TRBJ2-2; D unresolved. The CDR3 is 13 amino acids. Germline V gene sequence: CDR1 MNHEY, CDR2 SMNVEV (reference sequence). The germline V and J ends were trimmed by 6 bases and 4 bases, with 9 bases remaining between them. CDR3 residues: CASSPLGTGELFF. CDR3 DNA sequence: TGTGCCAGCAGCCCGCTGGGCACCGGGGAGCTGTTTTTT.

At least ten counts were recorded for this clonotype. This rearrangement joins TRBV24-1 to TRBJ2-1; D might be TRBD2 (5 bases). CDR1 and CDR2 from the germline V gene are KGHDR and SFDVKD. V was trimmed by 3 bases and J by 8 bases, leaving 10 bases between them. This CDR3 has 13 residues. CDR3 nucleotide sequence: TGTGCCACCAGTGATCCGGGAAACGATGAGCAGTTCTTC. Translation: CATSDPGNDEQFF.

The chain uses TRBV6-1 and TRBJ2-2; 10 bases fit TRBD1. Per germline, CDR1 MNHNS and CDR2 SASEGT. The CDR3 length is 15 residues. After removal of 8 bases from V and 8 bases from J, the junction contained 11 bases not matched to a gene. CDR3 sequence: CASAGTGVQVGELFF. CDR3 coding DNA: TGTGCCAGCGCCGGGACAGGGGTCCAGGTGGGGGAGCTGTTTTTT.

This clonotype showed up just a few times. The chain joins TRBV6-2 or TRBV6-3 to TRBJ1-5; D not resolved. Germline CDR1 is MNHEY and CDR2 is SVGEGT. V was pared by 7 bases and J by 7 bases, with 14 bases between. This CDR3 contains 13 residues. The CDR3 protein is CASNARSVQPQHF. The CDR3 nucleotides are TGTGCCAGCAACGCGAGATCGGTGCAGCCCCAGCATTTT.

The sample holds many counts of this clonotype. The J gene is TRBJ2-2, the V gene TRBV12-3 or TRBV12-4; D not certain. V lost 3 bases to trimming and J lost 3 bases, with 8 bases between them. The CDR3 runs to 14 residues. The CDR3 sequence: CASSFYPYTGELFF. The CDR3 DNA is TGTGCCAGCAGTTTCTACCCCTACACCGGGGAGCTGTTTTTT.

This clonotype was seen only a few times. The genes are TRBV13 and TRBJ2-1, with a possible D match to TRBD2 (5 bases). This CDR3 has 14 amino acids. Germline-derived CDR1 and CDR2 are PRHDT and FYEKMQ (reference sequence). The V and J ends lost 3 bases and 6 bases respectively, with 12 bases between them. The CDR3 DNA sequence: TGTGCCAGCAGCTTGTGGGGTGGGAGCAATGAGCAGTTCTTC. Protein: CASSLWGGSNEQFF.

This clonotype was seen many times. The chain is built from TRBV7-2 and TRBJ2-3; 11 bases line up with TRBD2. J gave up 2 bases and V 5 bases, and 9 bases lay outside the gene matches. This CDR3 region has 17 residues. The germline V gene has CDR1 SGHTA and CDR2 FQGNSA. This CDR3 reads CASSTPTSGVPTDTQYF. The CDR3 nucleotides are TGTGCCAGCAGCACACCGACTAGCGGGGTCCCCACAGATACGCAGTATTTT.

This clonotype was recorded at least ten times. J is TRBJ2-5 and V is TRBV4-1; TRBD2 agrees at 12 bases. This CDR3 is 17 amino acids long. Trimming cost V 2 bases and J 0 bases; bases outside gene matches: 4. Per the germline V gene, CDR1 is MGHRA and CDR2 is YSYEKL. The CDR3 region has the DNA TGCGCCAGCAGCCAACCCTGGACTAGCGGGGACCAAGAGACCCAGTACTTC. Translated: CASSQPWTSGDQETQYF.

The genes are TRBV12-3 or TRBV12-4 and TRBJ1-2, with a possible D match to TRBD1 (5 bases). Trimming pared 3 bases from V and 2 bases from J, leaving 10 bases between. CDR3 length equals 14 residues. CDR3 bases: TGTGCCAGCAGTTTCTGGGACGTCAACTATGGCTACACCTTC. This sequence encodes CASSFWDVNYGYTF.

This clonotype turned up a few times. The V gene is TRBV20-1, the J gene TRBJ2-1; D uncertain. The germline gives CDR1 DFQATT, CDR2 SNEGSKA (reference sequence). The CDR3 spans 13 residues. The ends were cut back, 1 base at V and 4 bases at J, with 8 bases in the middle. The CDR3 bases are TGCAGTGCTAGAGCAGTCAGTTACAATGAGCAGTTCTTC. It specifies CSARAVSYNEQFF.

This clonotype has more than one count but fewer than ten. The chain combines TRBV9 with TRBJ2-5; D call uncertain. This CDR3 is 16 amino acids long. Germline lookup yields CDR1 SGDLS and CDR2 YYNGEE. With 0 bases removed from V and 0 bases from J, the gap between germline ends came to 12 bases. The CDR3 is CASSVGEQTYQETQYF. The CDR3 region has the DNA TGTGCCAGCAGCGTAGGCGAACAGACGTACCAAGAGACCCAGTACTTC.

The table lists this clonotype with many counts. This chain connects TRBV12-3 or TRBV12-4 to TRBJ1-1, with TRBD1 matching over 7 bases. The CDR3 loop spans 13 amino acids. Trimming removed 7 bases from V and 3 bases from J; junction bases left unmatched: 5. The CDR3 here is CASTVTGYTEAFF. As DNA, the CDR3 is TGTGCCAGCACCGTGACAGGGTACACTGAAGCTTTCTTT.

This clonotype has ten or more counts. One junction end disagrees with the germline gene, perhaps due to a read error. The CDR3 sequence: CASSLNSEAFF. As DNA, the CDR3 is TGCGCCAGCAGCTTAAACAGTGAAGCTTTCTTT. The rearrangement joins TRBV5-1 to TRBJ1-1; no definite D call. The germline CDR1 and CDR2 sequences are SGHRS and YFSETQ. This CDR3 contains 11 residues. Complete variable domain (other parts from reference TRBV5-1 and TRBJ1-1): KAGVTQTPRYLIKTRGQQVTLSCSPISGHRSVSWYQQTPGQGLQFLFEYFSETQRNKGNFPGRFSGRQFSNSRSEMNVSTLELGDSALYLCASSLNSEAFFGQGTRLTVV.

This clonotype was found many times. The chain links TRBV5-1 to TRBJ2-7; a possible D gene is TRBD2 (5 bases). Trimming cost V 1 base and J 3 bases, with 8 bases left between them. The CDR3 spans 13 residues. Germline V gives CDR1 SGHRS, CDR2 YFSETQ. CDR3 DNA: TGCGCCAGCAGCTTGACGGGGTACTACGAGCAGTACTTC. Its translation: CASSLTGYYEQYF. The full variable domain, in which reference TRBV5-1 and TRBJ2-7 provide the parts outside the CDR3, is KAGVTQTPRYLIKTRGQQVTLSCSPISGHRSVSWYQQTPGQGLQFLFEYFSETQRNKGNFPGRFSGRQFSNSRSEMNVSTLELGDSALYLCASSLTGYYEQYFGPGTRLTVT.

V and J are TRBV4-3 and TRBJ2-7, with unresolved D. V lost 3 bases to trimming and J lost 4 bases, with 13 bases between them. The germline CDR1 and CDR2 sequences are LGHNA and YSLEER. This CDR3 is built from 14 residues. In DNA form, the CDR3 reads TGCGCCAGCAGCCAGTTCCCCGGCTCATACGAGCAGTACTTC. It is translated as CASSQFPGSYEQYF.

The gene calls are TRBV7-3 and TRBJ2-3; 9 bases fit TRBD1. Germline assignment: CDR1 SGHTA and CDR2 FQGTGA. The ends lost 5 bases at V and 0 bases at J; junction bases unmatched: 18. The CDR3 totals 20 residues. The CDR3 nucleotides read TGTGCCAGCAGCCCTTTAGCCGGGACAGGGTTGTTAGCAAGCACAGATACGCAGTATTTT. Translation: CASSPLAGTGLLASTDTQYF.